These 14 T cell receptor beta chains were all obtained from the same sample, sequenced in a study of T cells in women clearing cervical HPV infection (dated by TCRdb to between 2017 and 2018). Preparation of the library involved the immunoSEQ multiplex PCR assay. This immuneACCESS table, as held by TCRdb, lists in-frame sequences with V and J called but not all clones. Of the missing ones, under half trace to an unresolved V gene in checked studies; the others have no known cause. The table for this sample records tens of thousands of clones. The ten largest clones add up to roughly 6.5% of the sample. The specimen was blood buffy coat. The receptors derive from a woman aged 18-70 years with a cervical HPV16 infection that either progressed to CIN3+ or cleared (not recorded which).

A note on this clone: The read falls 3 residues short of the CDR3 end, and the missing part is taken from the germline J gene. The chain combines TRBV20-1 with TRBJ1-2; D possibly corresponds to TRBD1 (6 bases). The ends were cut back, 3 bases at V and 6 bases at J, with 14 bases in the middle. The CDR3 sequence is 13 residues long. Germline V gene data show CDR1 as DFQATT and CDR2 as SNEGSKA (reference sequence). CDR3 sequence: CSASPLTGNGYTF. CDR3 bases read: TGCAGTGCTAGTCCGCTCACAGGGAATGGC.

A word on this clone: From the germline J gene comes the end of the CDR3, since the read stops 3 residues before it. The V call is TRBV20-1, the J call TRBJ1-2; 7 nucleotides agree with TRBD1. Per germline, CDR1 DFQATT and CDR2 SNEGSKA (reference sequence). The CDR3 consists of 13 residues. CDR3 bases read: TGCAGTGCAATGACAGGGTACTCTCAGGGC. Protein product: CSAMTGYSQG. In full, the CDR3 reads CSAMTGYSQGYTF.

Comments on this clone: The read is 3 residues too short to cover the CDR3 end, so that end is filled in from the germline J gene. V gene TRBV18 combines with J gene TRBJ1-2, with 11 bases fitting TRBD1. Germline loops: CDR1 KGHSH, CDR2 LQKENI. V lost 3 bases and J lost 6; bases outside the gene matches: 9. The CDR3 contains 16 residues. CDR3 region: CASSPDVGQGANGYTF. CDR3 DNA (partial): TGTGCCAGCTCACCGGATGTTGGACAGGGGGCTAATGGC.

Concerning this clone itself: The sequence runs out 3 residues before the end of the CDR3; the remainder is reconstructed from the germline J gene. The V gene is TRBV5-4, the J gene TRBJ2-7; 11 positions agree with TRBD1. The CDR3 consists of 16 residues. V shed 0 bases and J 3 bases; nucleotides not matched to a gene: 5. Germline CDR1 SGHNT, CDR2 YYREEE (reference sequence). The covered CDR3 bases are TGTGCCAGCAGCTTGGGACCGGGACAGGGGGGCTACGAG. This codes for CASSLGPGQGGYE. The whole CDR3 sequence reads CASSLGPGQGGYEQYF. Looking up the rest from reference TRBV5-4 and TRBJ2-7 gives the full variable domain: ETGVTQSPTHLIKTRGQQVTLRCSSQSGHNTVSWYQQALGQGPQFIFQYYREEENGRGNFPPRFSGLQFPNYSSELNVNALELDDSALYLCASSLGPGQGGYEQYFGPGTRLTVT.

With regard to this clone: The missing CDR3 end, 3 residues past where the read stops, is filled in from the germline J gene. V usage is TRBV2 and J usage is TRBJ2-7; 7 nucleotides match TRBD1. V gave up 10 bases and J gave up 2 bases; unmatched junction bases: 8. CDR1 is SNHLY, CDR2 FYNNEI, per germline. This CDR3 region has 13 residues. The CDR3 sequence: CATQTGRPYEQYF. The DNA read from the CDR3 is TGTGCCACCCAGACAGGGAGACCCTACGAG. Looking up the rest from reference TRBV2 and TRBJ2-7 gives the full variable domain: EPEVTQTPSHQVTQMGQEVILRCVPISNHLYFYWYRQILGQKVEFLVSFYNNEISEKSEIFDDQFSVERPDGSNFTLKIRSTKLEDSAMYFCATQTGRPYEQYFGPGTRLTVT.

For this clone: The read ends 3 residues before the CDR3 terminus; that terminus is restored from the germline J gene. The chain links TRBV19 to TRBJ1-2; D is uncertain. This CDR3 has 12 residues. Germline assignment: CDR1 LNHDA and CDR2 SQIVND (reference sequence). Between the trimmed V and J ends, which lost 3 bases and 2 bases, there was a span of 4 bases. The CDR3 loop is CASSILNYGYTF. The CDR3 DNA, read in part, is TGTGCCAGTAGTATCTTAAACTATGGC.

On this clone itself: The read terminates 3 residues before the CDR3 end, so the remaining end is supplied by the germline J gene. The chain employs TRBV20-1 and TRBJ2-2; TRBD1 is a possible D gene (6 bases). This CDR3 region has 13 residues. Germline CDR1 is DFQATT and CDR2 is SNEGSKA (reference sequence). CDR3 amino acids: CSAREGGREKLFF. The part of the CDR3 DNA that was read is TGCAGTGCTAGAGAAGGGGGTCGGGAAAAG.

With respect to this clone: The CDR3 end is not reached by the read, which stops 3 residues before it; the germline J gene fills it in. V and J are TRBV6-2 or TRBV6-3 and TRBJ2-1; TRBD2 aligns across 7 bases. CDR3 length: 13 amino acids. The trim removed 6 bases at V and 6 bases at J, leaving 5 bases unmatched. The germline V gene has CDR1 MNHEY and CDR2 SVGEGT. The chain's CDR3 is CASRHGGTNEQFF. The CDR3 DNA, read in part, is TGTGCCAGCAGGCACGGGGGGACCAATGAG.

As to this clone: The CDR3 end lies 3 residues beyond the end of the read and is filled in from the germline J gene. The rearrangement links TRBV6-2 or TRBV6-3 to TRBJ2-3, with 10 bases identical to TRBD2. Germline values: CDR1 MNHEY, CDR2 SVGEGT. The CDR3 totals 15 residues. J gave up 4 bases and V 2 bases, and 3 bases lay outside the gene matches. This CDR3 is CASSYSGGAPDTQYF. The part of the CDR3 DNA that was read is TGTGCCAGCAGTTACAGCGGGGGGGCCCCAGATACG.

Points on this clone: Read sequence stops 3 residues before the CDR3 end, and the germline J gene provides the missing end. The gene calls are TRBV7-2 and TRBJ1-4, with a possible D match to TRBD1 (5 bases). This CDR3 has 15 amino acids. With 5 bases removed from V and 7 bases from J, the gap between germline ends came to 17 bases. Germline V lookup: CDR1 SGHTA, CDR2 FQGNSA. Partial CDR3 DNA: TGTGCCAGCAGCCCCGGAGGAGGGGCTGGTGAAAAA. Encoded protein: CASSPGGGAGEK. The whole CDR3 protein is CASSPGGGAGEKLFF.

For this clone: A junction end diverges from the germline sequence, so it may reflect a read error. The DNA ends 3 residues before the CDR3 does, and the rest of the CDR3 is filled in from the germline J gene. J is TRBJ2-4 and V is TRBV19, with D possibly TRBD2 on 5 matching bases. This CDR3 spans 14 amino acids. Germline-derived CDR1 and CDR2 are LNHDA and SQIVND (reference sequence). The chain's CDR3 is CASGIYRSQSGQYF. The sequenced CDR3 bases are TGTGCCAGTGGTATATACCGGTCCCAGAGCGGT.

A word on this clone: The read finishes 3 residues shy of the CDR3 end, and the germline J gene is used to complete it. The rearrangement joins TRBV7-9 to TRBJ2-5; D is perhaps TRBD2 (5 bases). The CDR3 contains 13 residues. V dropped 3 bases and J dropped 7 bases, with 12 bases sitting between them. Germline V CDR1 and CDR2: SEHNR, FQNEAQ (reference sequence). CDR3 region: CASSFTGVGTQYF. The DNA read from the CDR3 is TGTGCCAGCAGCTTTACCGGGGTTGGGACC.

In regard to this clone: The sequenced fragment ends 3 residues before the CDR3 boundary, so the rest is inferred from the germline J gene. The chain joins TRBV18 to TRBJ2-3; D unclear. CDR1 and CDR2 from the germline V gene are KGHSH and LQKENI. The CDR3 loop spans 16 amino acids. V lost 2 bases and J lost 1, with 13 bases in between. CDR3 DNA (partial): TGTGCCAGCTCACCAAACTTGAACCCCCGCACAGATACG. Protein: CASSPNLNPRTDT. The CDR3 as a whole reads CASSPNLNPRTDTQYF.

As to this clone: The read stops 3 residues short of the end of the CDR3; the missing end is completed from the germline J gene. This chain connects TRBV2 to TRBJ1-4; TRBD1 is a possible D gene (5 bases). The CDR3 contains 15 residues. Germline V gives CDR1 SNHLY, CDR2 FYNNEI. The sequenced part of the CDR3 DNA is TGTGCCAGGGGGGGTCCTTCTCCGGGATCTGGGGCA. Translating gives CARGGPSPGSGA. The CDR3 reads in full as CARGGPSPGSGALFF.